This T cell receptor (beta chain) was retrieved from a study of shared clonotypes between healthy human individuals. Profiling relied on immunoSEQ multiplex PCR, and the TCRdb table lists in-frame clones only, not all of them. Of some 1,900,000 clones in the sample, about 95% were seen once. CD8 cells classed as naive were CD45RO-negative and positively selected for CCR7, excluding terminally differentiated effector memory CD45RA+ cells. The CDR3 loop spans 12 amino acids. CDR1 SGHAT and CDR2 FQDESV come from the germline V gene (reference sequence). The V end lost 2 bases, the J end lost 4 bases, and 4 bases lay between the germline ends.

This receptor was obtained from a man between 18 and 29 years old in good health. The rearrangement uses TRBV11-1 and TRBJ2-3, with D unclear. The sample comprised naive CD8+ T cells sorted from blood. CDR3 amino acids: CASSLSADTQYF. DNA of the CDR3: TGTGCCAGCAGCTTATCCGCAGATACGCAGTATTTT.